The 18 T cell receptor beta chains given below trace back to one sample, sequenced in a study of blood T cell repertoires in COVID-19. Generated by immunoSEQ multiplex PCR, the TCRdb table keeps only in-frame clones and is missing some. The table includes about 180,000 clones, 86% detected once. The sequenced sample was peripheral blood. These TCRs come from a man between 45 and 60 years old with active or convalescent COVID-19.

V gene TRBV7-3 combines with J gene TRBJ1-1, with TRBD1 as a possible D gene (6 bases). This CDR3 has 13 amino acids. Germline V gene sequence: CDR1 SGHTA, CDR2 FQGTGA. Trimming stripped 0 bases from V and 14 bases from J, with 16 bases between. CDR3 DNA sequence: TGTGCCAGCAGCTTAACCGTTCGGGACAACTTCTTCTTT. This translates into CASSLTVRDNFFF. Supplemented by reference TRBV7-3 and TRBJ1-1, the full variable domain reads GAGVSQTPSNKVTEKGKYVELRCDPISGHTALYWYRQSLGQGPEFLIYFQGTGAADDSGLPNDRFFAVRPEGSVSTLKIQRTERGDSAVYLCASSLTVRDNFFFGQGTRLTVV.

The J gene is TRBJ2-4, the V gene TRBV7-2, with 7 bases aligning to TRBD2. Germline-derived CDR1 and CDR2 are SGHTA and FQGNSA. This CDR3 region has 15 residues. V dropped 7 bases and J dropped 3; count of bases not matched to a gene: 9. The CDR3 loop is CASNPTSVGKNIQYF. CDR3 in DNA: TGTGCCAGCAACCCCACTAGCGTCGGCAAAAACATTCAGTACTTC.

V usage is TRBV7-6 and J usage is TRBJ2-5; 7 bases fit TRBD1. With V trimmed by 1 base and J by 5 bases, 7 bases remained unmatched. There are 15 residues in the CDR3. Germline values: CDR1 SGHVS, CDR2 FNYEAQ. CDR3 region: CASSLGNPTGETQYF. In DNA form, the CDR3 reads TGTGCCAGCAGCTTAGGAAACCCGACAGGGGAGACCCAGTACTTC.

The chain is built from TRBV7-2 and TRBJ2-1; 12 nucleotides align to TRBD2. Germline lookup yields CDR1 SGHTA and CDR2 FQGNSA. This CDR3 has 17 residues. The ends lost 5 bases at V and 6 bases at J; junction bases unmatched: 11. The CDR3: CASSLSGASGGANEQFF. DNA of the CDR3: TGTGCCAGCAGCCTTTCGGGGGCTAGCGGGGGGGCCAATGAGCAGTTCTTC. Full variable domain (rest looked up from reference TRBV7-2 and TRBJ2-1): GAGVSQSPSNKVTEKGKDVELRCDPISGHTALYWYRQSLGQGLEFLIYFQGNSAPDKSGLPSDRFSAERTGGSVSTLTIQRTQQEDSAVYLCASSLSGASGGANEQFFGPGTRLTVL.

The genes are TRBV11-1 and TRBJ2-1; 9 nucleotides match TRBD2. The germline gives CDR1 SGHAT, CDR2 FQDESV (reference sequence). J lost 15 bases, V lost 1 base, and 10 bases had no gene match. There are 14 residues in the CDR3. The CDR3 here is CASSLEVSAGGRFF. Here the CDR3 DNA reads TGTGCCAGCAGCTTAGAGGTGTCAGCGGGAGGTCGGTTCTTC.

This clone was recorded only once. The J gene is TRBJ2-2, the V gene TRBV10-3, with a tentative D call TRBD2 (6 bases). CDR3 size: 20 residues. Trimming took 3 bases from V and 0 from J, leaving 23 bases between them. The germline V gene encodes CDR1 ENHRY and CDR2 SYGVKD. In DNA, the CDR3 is TGTGCCATCAGTGACCTACCACTAGCAGGAGGGGTCGCGAACACCGGGGAGCTGTTTTTT. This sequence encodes CAISDLPLAGGVANTGELFF.

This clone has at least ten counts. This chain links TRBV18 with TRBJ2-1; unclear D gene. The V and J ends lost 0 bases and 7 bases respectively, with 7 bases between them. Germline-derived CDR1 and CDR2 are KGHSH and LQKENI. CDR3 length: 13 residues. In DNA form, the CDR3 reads TGTGCCAGCTCACCACCGGCTTTAAATGAGCAGTTCTTC. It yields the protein CASSPPALNEQFF.

CDR3 sequence reads: CASSPSVTEAFF. DNA for the CDR3: TGTGCCAGCAGCCCCTCCGTCACTGAAGCTTTCTTT. The chain recombines TRBV7-3 with TRBJ1-1; D unclear. V was trimmed by 5 bases and J by 4 bases, leaving 8 bases between them. CDR1 SGHTA and CDR2 FQGTGA come from the germline V gene. The CDR3 loop spans 12 amino acids. The entire variable domain, with the rest obtained from reference TRBV7-3 and TRBJ1-1, is as follows: GAGVSQTPSNKVTEKGKYVELRCDPISGHTALYWYRQSLGQGPEFLIYFQGTGAADDSGLPNDRFFAVRPEGSVSTLKIQRTERGDSAVYLCASSPSVTEAFFGQGTRLTVV.

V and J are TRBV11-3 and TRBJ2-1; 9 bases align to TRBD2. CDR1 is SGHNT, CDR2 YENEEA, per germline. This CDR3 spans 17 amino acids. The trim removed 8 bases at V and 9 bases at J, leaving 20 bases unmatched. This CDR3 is CASGPYTGTSNLGEQFF. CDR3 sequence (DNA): TGTGCCAGCGGACCGTATACCGGGACTAGCAATCTTGGTGAGCAGTTCTTC.

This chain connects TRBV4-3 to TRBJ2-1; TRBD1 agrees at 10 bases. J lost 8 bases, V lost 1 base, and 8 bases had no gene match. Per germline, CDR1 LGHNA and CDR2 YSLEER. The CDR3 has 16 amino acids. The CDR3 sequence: CASSQVGRQGADEQFF. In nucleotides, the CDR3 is TGCGCCAGCAGCCAAGTAGGGAGACAGGGGGCGGATGAGCAGTTCTTC.

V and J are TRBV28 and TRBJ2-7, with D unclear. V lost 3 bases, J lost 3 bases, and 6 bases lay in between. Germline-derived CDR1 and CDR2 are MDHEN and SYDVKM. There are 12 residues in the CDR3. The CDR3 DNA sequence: TGTGCCAGCAGTTTCCTAGGCTACGAGCAGTACTTC. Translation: CASSFLGYEQYF.

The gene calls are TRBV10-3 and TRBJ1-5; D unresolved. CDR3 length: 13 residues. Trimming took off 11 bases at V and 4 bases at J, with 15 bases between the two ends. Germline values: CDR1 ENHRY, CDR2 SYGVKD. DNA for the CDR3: TGTGCCGCTCAGTGGGCAGAAAATCAGCCCCAGCATTTT. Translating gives CAAQWAENQPQHF.

The CDR3 here is CASSLSGDRAEKLFF. CDR3 in DNA: TGTGCCAGCAGCCTAAGTGGGGACAGGGCCGAAAAACTGTTTTTT. The chain links TRBV3-1 (or the pseudogene TRBV3-2) to TRBJ1-4, with 9 bases lining up with TRBD1. Germline values: CDR1 LGHDT, CDR2 YNNKEL (reference sequence). The V and J ends lost 4 bases and 8 bases, in that order; junction bases with no gene match: 8. CDR3 length equals 15 residues.

CDR3 nucleotides: TGTGCCAGCAGCTTAGAACGAGACACTGAAGCTTTCTTT. The encoded protein is CASSLERDTEAFF. The rearrangement links TRBV11-1 to TRBJ1-1, with D hard to call. Trimming removed 1 base from V and 3 bases from J, with 6 bases in between. CDR1 is SGHAT, CDR2 FQDESV, per germline (reference sequence). The CDR3 runs to 13 residues. Looking up the rest from reference TRBV11-1 and TRBJ1-1 gives the full variable domain: EAEVAQSPRYKITEKSQAVAFWCDPISGHATLYWYRQILGQGPELLVQFQDESVVDDSQLPKDRFSAERLKGVDSTLKIQPAELGDSAMYLCASSLERDTEAFFGQGTRLTVV.

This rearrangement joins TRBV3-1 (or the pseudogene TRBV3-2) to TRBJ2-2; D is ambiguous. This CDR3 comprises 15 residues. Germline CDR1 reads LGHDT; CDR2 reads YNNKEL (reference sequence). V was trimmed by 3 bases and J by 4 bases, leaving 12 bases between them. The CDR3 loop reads CASSQADLSTGELFF. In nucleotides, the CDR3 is TGTGCCAGCAGCCAGGCTGACTTATCCACCGGGGAGCTGTTTTTT.

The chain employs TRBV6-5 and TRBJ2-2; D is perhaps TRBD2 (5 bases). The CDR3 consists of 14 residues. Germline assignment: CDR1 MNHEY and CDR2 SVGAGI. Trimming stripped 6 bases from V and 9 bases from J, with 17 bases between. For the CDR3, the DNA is TGTGCCAGCAGATCAAAAGAGCGGCCCCGGGAGCTGTTTTTT. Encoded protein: CASRSKERPRELFF.

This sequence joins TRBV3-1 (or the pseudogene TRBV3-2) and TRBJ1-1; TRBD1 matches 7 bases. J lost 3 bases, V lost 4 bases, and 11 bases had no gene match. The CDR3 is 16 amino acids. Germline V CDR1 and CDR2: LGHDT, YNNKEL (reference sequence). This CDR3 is CASSPRIDRVYTEAFF. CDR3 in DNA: TGTGCCAGCAGCCCTCGTATCGACAGGGTATACACTGAAGCTTTCTTT.

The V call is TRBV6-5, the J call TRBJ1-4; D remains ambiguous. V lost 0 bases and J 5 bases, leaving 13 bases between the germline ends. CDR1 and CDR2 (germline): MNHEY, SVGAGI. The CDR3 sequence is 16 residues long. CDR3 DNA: TGTGCCAGCAGTTACTCGGGCCCCCGATTAAATGAAAAACTGTTTTTT. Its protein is CASSYSGPRLNEKLFF.